This is a list of T cell receptor beta chains from one sample in a study of T cells after yellow fever vaccination. TCRdb re-derived calls from the 5' RACE reads in MiXCR, one entry per CDR3 protein. The sample lists just under 85,000 distinct CDR3 sequences, less than 15% occurring once. This specimen was CD8+ T cells not binding an NS4B(214-222) dextramer, sorted from PBMCs, taken less than 25 days after the first yellow fever vaccination. These TCRs come from a man younger than 35 who received the YFV17D yellow fever vaccine. CDR3s include the opening cysteine and the closing phenylalanine or tryptophan. A D gene is named only where the DNA matches it firmly. Expanded clones are given a class, and other clones once, few, many or no size at all.

j_call v_call d_call clone_size cdr3_nt cdr3_aa
TRBJ2-1 TRBV6-2/TRBV6-3 TRBD2 NA TGTGCCAGCAGCGGGACTAGCGACTACAATGAGCAGTTCTTC CASSGTSDYNEQFF
TRBJ2-3 TRBV27 TRBD1 NA TGTGCCAGCAGACAGGGGGCTCCGACAGATACGCAGTATTTT CASRQGAPTDTQYF
TRBJ2-7 TRBV9 NA many TGTGCCAGCAGCGTAGGGGCAGGGGAGCAGTACTTC CASSVGAGEQYF
TRBJ1-6 TRBV28 NA few TGTGCCAGCTTGAGGTCCAGCTCCTATAATTCACCCCTCCACTTT CASLRSSSYNSPLHF
TRBJ1-1 TRBV7-8 NA NA TGTGCCAGCAGCGTATACCCCAGGGAGATCGGTGAAGCTTTCTTT CASSVYPREIGEAFF
TRBJ2-2 TRBV24-1 NA NA TGTGCCACCAGTGATTTTAACCAGGGGAAGAACACCGGGGAGCTGTTTTTT CATSDFNQGKNTGELFF
TRBJ2-5 TRBV10-3 NA NA TGTGCCATCAGTGAGGACCGGGACGACCCCGTTGAGACCCAGTACTTC CAISEDRDDPVETQYF
TRBJ2-2 TRBV9 NA few TGTGCCAGCAGCGCTTCCGGGACGGACACCGGGGAGCTGTTTTTT CASSASGTDTGELFF
TRBJ1-2 TRBV19 TRBD1 NA TGTGCCAGTAGTTCTAAACTAGGGACAGACTATGGCTACACCTTC CASSSKLGTDYGYTF
TRBJ2-1 TRBV11-2 NA once TGTGCCAGCAGCCTTACGGCGGGTGAGCAGTTCTTC CASSLTAGEQFF
TRBJ2-7 TRBV27 NA few TGTGCCAGCAGTTTCTTGACTAGCTCCTACGAGCAGTACTTC CASSFLTSSYEQYF
TRBJ1-2 TRBV29-1 NA few TGCAGCGTTGAAGAAGGTACGGCGGAGAACTATGGCTACACCTTC CSVEEGTAENYGYTF
TRBJ2-1 TRBV7-2 NA NA TGTGCCAGCAGCTTCCAAAACTCCTACAATGAGCAGTTCTTC CASSFQNSYNEQFF
TRBJ1-2 TRBV4-1 NA NA TGCGCCAGCAGCCATCCCGCGGGGGGGCAGGAGGGCTACACCTTC CASSHPAGGQEGYTF
TRBJ1-2 TRBV27 NA many TGTGCCAGCAGGCCGACAGTTAATGCCTGGGGCTACACCTTC CASRPTVNAWGYTF
TRBJ2-3 TRBV7-9 NA few TGTGCCAGCAGCTTCCCGCGTGGGTTGGATACGCAGTATTTT CASSFPRGLDTQYF
TRBJ2-7 TRBV5-4 NA few TGTGCCAGCAGTGGGATCGCCAACGAGCAGTACTTC CASSGIANEQYF
TRBJ2-2 TRBV10-3 NA NA TGTGCCATCAGTTTAAACACCGGGGAGCTGTTTTTT CAISLNTGELFF
TRBJ2-2 TRBV18 NA few TGTGCCAGCTCACCACCGAGGACGGACACCGGGGAGCTGTTTTTT CASSPPRTDTGELFF
TRBJ1-6 TRBV20-1 TRBD1 few TGCAGTGCTCAACACGAACGACAGGGTCGAGGTTCACCCCTCCACTTT CSAQHERQGRGSPLHF
TRBJ1-6 TRBV4-1 NA few TGCGCCAGCAGCCCCAAAGGTAATTCACCCCTCCACTTT CASSPKGNSPLHF
TRBJ2-7 TRBV6-2/TRBV6-3 NA NA TGTGCCAGCAGTTGGGGGGACGGCTACGAGCAGTACTTC CASSWGDGYEQYF
TRBJ2-1 TRBV20-1 NA NA TGCAGTGCTAGGGGACAGTTCTTC CSARGQFF
TRBJ1-2 TRBV7-2 NA NA TGTGCCAGCAGCCACGCAGGGGATAACTATGGCTACACCTTC CASSHAGDNYGYTF
TRBJ2-2 TRBV29-1 NA many TGCAGCGTTTACGGTTGGGGGGAGCTGTTTTTT CSVYGWGELFF
TRBJ1-6 TRBV7-8 TRBD1 few TGTGCCAGCAGCTTAGGGGCGGGGGACAGGGCTAATTCACCCCTCCACTTT CASSLGAGDRANSPLHF
TRBJ1-2 TRBV7-2 TRBD1 few TGTGCCAGCAGCTCGGAAACAGGGGACTATGGCTACACCTTC CASSSETGDYGYTF
TRBJ2-7 TRBV27 TRBD1 many TGTGCCAGCAGCCCGGGACAGGGTGACGAGCAGTACTTC CASSPGQGDEQYF
TRBJ2-7 TRBV29-1 TRBD2 NA TGCAGCGTTGAAGAGCCCACTAGCGGAAGATTCTACGAGCAGTACTTC CSVEEPTSGRFYEQYF
TRBJ2-3 TRBV5-1 NA few TGCGCCAGCAGCTCCCGGGGCACAGATACGCAGTATTTT CASSSRGTDTQYF
TRBJ2-5 TRBV9 NA NA TGTGCCAGCAGCTCCCCCTCACAGGGGGGGGACCAAGAGACCCAGTACTTC CASSSPSQGGDQETQYF
TRBJ2-5 TRBV28 TRBD2 NA TGTGCCAGCAGTTTAGGGACTACAAAGACCCAGTACTTC CASSLGTTKTQYF
TRBJ2-1 TRBV4-3 NA NA TGCGCCAGCAGCCCCTCTACAGGGAGGGGTAATGAGCAGTTCTTC CASSPSTGRGNEQFF
TRBJ1-5 TRBV7-8 NA NA TGTGCCAGCAGCTCCAGGGGAACTAATCAGCCCCAGCATTTT CASSSRGTNQPQHF
TRBJ2-1 TRBV4-2 NA NA TGTGCCAGCAGCCAAGAGTCGGCAGGGCTGAATGAGCAGTTCTTC CASSQESAGLNEQFF
TRBJ2-6 TRBV21-1 NA NA TGTGCCTGGATCAAAGGGGGGTACTCTGGGGCCAACGTCCTGATTTTC CAWIKGGYSGANVLIF
TRBJ1-2 TRBV10-3 NA few TGTGCCATCAGTCCCGGGACGGGGGATGGCTACACCTTC CAISPGTGDGYTF
TRBJ1-1 TRBV5-1 TRBD1 few TGCGCCAGCAGCTTGAATACAGGGGGCAGAACTGAAGCTTTCTTT CASSLNTGGRTEAFF
TRBJ2-2 TRBV6-5 NA few TGTGCCAGCAGTTACCCTTCTCTGGGCAGGGTGCACCCCGGGGAGCTGTTTTTT CASSYPSLGRVHPGELFF
TRBJ1-5 TRBV7-9 NA NA TGTGCCAGCAGCCCCCCCGGGAGCCACCCATTGCAGACCCAGCATTTT CASSPPGSHPLQTQHF
TRBJ2-7 TRBV7-2 NA few TGTGCCAGCAGCTTTGGGCCCTGGCAGTACTTC CASSFGPWQYF
TRBJ1-3 TRBV5-1 TRBD1 few TGCGCCAGCAGCTTGGGGGACAGACCATCTGGAAACACCATATATTTT CASSLGDRPSGNTIYF
TRBJ2-1 TRBV10-1 NA NA TGCGCCAGCAGTGATGGACATCTATACAATGAGCAGTTCTTC CASSDGHLYNEQFF
TRBJ2-5 TRBV29-1 NA NA TGCAGCGGGAATAGCGGATCGGTGGAGACCCAGTACTTC CSGNSGSVETQYF
TRBJ2-7 TRBV6-2/TRBV6-3 NA NA TGTGCCAGCAATCGGGACCCCTACGAGCAGTACTTC CASNRDPYEQYF
TRBJ1-1 TRBV4-3 TRBD1 NA TGCGCCAGCAGCCAAGACCGGGACAGGCCCCCTGAAGCTTTCTTT CASSQDRDRPPEAFF
TRBJ2-2 TRBV25-1 TRBD2 NA TGTGCCAGCAGTGAAGTGGGACTATACACCGGGGAGCTGTTTTTT CASSEVGLYTGELFF